This T cell receptor beta chain was found in a study of cytomegalovirus exposure and HLA in healthy donors. Overall study results and limits: A prior analysis recorded that most TCR beta V segments were productive about 87% or about 30% of the time.

Both 60 Vbeta primers and 13 Jbeta primers went into the PCR. Libraries were prepared by immunoSEQ multiplex PCR; TCRdb keeps only in-frame clonotypes and omits some of them. The sample lists over 150,000 clones; around 74% were seen once. CDR3 length: 15 amino acids. The germline V and J ends were trimmed by 3 bases and 4 bases, with 13 bases remaining between them. Germline V gives CDR1 LNHDA, CDR2 SQIVND (reference sequence). This clone was observed a handful of times. The antigen is undetermined. Sequenced input: PBMCs. The sequence was collected from a man aged 18 to 29 in good health and CMV-seronegative. The genes are TRBV19 and TRBJ1-5; D gene uncertain. CDR3 loop: CASSMTGAGNQPQHF. The CDR3 DNA follows: TGTGCCAGTAGTATGACGGGAGCAGGAAATCAGCCCCAGCATTTT.